Listed here are 9 T cell receptor beta chains from one sample, sequenced in a study of lymphopenia after photon versus proton radiotherapy. Only in-frame clones appear in the TCRdb table, and some are missing; sequencing was by immunoSEQ multiplex PCR. Here the sample spans 70,000 or so clones, 85% to 95% being singletons. The sequencing here drew on peripheral blood, taken from a patient treated with photon-based radiotherapy. These receptor sequences come from a woman in her thirties or forties with cholangiocarcinoma.

CDR3 region: CASSHSGGLSNSPLHF. The CDR3 DNA reads as TGTGCCAGCAGCCATAGTGGGGGGCTCTCTAATTCACCCCTCCACTTT. The chain joins TRBV28 to TRBJ1-6, with D possibly TRBD1 on 6 matching bases. CDR1 is MDHEN, CDR2 SYDVKM, per germline. The CDR3 extends over 16 amino acids. The V end was cut by 6 bases, the J end by 6 bases, with 18 bases between.

The CDR3 nucleotides are TGCGCCAGCAGCTTGGACCCTAGCGGGGGTGAGCAGTTCTTC. Protein sequence: CASSLDPSGGEQFF. V usage is TRBV5-1 and J usage is TRBJ2-1, with TRBD2 identical over 10 bases. The CDR3 runs 14 residues. V dropped 0 bases and J dropped 9; count of bases not matched to a gene: 3. Germline V gene lookup returns CDR1 SGHRS and CDR2 YFSETQ.

The chain is built from TRBV30 and TRBJ2-5; TRBD1 or TRBD2 may be the D gene (5 bases each). V lost 3 bases and J lost 3, with 5 bases in between. CDR3 length: 11 residues. Per the germline V gene, CDR1 is GTSNPN and CDR2 is SVGIG (reference sequence). CDR3 protein: CAWRGEETQYF. CDR3 nucleotide sequence: TGTGCCTGGAGGGGGGAAGAGACCCAGTACTTC.

The chain uses TRBV19 and TRBJ1-1; D is unresolved. V lost 6 bases to trimming and J lost 3 bases, with 17 bases between them. The CDR3 covers 15 residues. Germline V gene sequence: CDR1 LNHDA, CDR2 SQIVND (reference sequence). CDR3 sequence (DNA): TGTGCCAGTAGCCCATTCCAGGCGGTTGACACTGAAGCTTTCTTT. Protein product: CASSPFQAVDTEAFF.

Written as DNA, the CDR3 is TGTGCCAGCAGCTTGGGGACGAACTATGGCTACACCTTC. The encoded protein is CASSLGTNYGYTF. The V gene is TRBV7-9, the J gene TRBJ1-2; perhaps TRBD1 as D (5 bases). The V end lost 3 bases, the J end lost 2 bases, and 7 bases lay between the germline ends. Germline values: CDR1 SEHNR, CDR2 FQNEAQ (reference sequence). The CDR3 covers 13 residues.

This chain connects TRBV7-2 to TRBJ1-3; D unclear. Trimming removed 2 bases from V and 6 bases from J, with 8 bases in between. This CDR3 is built from 13 residues. CDR1 SGHTA and CDR2 FQGNSA come from the germline V gene. The CDR3 protein is CASSLPQLNTIYF. The CDR3 bases are TGTGCCAGCAGCTTACCCCAACTAAACACCATATATTTT. Drawing the rest from reference TRBV7-2 and TRBJ1-3, the complete variable domain is GAGVSQSPSNKVTEKGKDVELRCDPISGHTALYWYRQSLGQGLEFLIYFQGNSAPDKSGLPSDRFSAERTGGSVSTLTIQRTQQEDSAVYLCASSLPQLNTIYFGEGSWLTVV.

This clone was picked up a small number of times. The chain uses TRBV5-1 and TRBJ2-1; 7 nucleotides line up with TRBD1. The CDR3 consists of 15 residues. The junction had 8 bases not matched to a gene; V was cut back by 4 bases and J by 4 bases. Looked up from germline, CDR1 is SGHRS and CDR2 is YFSETQ. The CDR3 loop reads CASSLPGTDYNEQFF. The CDR3 region has the DNA TGCGCCAGCAGCCTTCCCGGGACAGATTACAATGAGCAGTTCTTC. The full variable domain, completed using reference TRBV5-1 and TRBJ2-1, is KAGVTQTPRYLIKTRGQQVTLSCSPISGHRSVSWYQQTPGQGLQFLFEYFSETQRNKGNFPGRFSGRQFSNSRSEMNVSTLELGDSALYLCASSLPGTDYNEQFFGPGTRLTVL.

This clone was detected only once. The rearrangement joins TRBV28 to TRBJ1-2, with TRBD1 identical over 12 bases. Germline V gives CDR1 MDHEN, CDR2 SYDVKM. The CDR3 contains 16 residues. Trimming removed 6 bases from V and 7 bases from J; junction bases left unmatched: 12. The CDR3 reads CASSSARGQGASGYTF. The DNA for the CDR3 is TGTGCCAGCAGCTCTGCCAGGGGACAGGGGGCGAGTGGCTACACCTTC.

This clone was seen only once. The J gene is TRBJ2-1, the V gene TRBV5-4; the D is unclear. Trimming removed 3 bases from V and 8 bases from J, with 6 bases in between. Looked up from germline, CDR1 is SGHNT and CDR2 is YYREEE (reference sequence). This CDR3 has 11 residues. The CDR3, as DNA: TGTGCCAGCAGCTCTTTTTATGAGCAGTTCTTC. This translates into CASSSFYEQFF. Combining the CDR3 with reference TRBV5-4 and TRBJ2-1 gives the whole variable domain ETGVTQSPTHLIKTRGQQVTLRCSSQSGHNTVSWYQQALGQGPQFIFQYYREEENGRGNFPPRFSGLQFPNYSSELNVNALELDDSALYLCASSSFYEQFFGPGTRLTVL.